The rows below give T cell receptor beta chains drawn from one sample of a study of blood T cell repertoires in COVID-19. Here immunoSEQ multiplex PCR was the method, and the copy in TCRdb shows in-frame clones only, minus some. The repertoire holds tens of thousands of clones, roughly 83% seen once, with roughly 2.5% in the top ten. Sequencing was done on a sample of peripheral blood. The origin of the receptors is a man older than 75 with active or convalescent COVID-19. Each CDR3 is given with its conserved first and last residue. Each record gives: J gene, clone size, D gene, V gene, CDR3 protein, CDR3 DNA. A D gene is named only where the DNA matches it firmly. Size is omitted from some rows. Given values are once, few, many or a class for expanded clones.

>TRBJ1-4|.|TRBD1|TRBV3-1/TRBV3-2
CASSQAGGAQSLFF
TGTGCCAGCAGCCAAGCAGGGGGCGCCCAGTCGTTGTTTTTT
>TRBJ2-5|.|.|TRBV6-2/TRBV6-3
CASSYAGETQYF
TGTGCCAGCAGTTACGCAGGGGAGACCCAGTACTTC
>TRBJ2-6|.|.|TRBV5-4
CASSFKEGAGSGANVLTF
TGTGCCAGCAGCTTTAAGGAGGGGGCAGGATCTGGGGCCAACGTCCTGACTTTC
>TRBJ2-3|.|.|TRBV24-1
CATSDPMGGQADTQYF
TGTGCCACCAGTGACCCGATGGGGGGGCAGGCAGATACGCAGTATTTT
>TRBJ2-5|.|TRBD1|TRBV7-2
CASSLEGGGYQETQYF
TGTGCCAGCAGCTTAGAAGGGGGCGGGTACCAAGAGACCCAGTACTTC
>TRBJ2-5|.|.|TRBV5-6
CASSLAYTAIETQYF
TGTGCCAGCAGCTTGGCCTATACAGCTATAGAGACCCAGTACTTC
>TRBJ1-2|.|.|TRBV27
CASSFGDRNYGYTF
TGTGCCAGCAGTTTTGGTGACAGGAACTATGGCTACACCTTC
>TRBJ2-5|.|.|TRBV11-3
CASSPTYQETQYF
TGTGCCAGCAGCCCTACGTACCAAGAGACCCAGTACTTC
>TRBJ1-4|.|.|TRBV21-1
CASSRRTAANEKLFF
TGTGCCAGCAGCAGAAGGACAGCGGCTAATGAAAAACTGTTTTTT
>TRBJ2-5|.|TRBD1|TRBV5-1
CASSRDREQETQYF
TGCGCCAGCAGCCGGGACAGGGAACAAGAGACCCAGTACTTC
>TRBJ1-3|.|.|TRBV2
CASSANRADNTIYF
TGTGCCAGCAGTGCTAACAGGGCTGACAACACCATATATTTT
>TRBJ1-1|.|TRBD1|TRBV6-6
CASTSGGWWSTEAFF
TGTGCCAGCACCTCAGGGGGTTGGTGGAGCACTGAAGCTTTCTTT
>TRBJ1-5|.|.|TRBV5-6
CASSQWSGGGHQPQHF
TGTGCCAGCAGCCAATGGAGCGGGGGGGGCCATCAGCCCCAGCATTTT
>TRBJ1-1|.|.|TRBV18
CASSPQTGNTEAFF
TGTGCCAGCTCACCACAGACAGGAAACACTGAAGCTTTCTTT
>TRBJ2-7|.|.|TRBV6-5
CASRGARYEQYF
TGTGCCAGCAGGGGGGCTAGGTACGAGCAGTACTTC
>TRBJ2-3|.|.|TRBV19
CASSMQGWTDTQYF
TGTGCCAGTAGTATGCAGGGTTGGACAGATACGCAGTATTTT
>TRBJ1-2|.|.|TRBV7-6
CASSADSGGNYGYTF
TGTGCCAGCAGCGCCGACTCCGGAGGGAACTATGGCTACACCTTC
>TRBJ2-7|.|TRBD1|TRBV30
CAWSVQGVYEQYF
TGTGCCTGGAGTGTACAGGGGGTCTACGAGCAGTACTTC
>TRBJ2-2|.|.|TRBV5-1
CASSLAVGPLINTGELFF
TGCGCCAGCAGCTTGGCCGTGGGGCCTCTAATTAACACCGGGGAGCTGTTTTTT
>TRBJ2-7|.|.|TRBV5-1
CASSPSGAGQRSYEQYF
TGCGCCAGCAGCCCGTCAGGTGCGGGACAGCGGTCCTACGAGCAGTACTTC
>TRBJ1-2|few|TRBD1|TRBV5-1
CASSRTGGEGYTF
TGCGCCAGCAGCAGGACAGGGGGTGAGGGCTACACCTTC
>TRBJ1-3|.|.|TRBV28
CASRRSPGWGGNTIYF
TGTGCCAGCAGGCGCTCTCCAGGGTGGGGCGGAAACACCATATATTTT
>TRBJ2-7|.|TRBD2|TRBV6-1
CASSEARASGRRSISF
TGTGCCAGCAGTGAAGCGCGTGCTAGCGGGAGGCGTTCTATTTCCTTC
>TRBJ1-5|.|TRBD1|TRBV6-6
CASSLWTGDQPQHF
TGTGCCAGCAGCCTTTGGACAGGGGATCAGCCCCAGCATTTT
>TRBJ1-1|.|.|TRBV11-2
CASIPGWGRNTEAFF
TGTGCCAGCATTCCTGGCTGGGGGCGGAACACTGAAGCTTTCTTT
>TRBJ1-1|.|.|TRBV9
CASSAPRREAFF
TGTGCCAGCAGCGCCCCCCGGAGGGAAGCTTTCTTT
>TRBJ1-1|few|TRBD1|TRBV19
CASSSDRGTTEAFF
TGTGCCAGTTCCTCGGACAGGGGGACGACTGAAGCTTTCTTT
>TRBJ2-7|few|TRBD1|TRBV10-3
CAIRDRDSYEQYF
TGTGCCATCAGGGACAGGGACTCCTACGAGCAGTACTTC
>TRBJ1-6|.|TRBD1|TRBV19
CASSDSGQGDSPLHF
TGTGCCAGTAGTGATTCGGGACAGGGTGATTCACCCCTCCACTTT
>TRBJ2-7|few|.|TRBV7-2
CASRDNRETYEQYF
TGTGCCAGCAGGGATAACAGGGAAACCTACGAGCAGTACTTC
>TRBJ2-7|.|TRBD1|TRBV2
CASSEALRTGGLGRKASYEQYF
TGTGCCAGCAGTGAAGCGCTTAGGACAGGGGGGTTAGGCCGGAAGGCTAGTTACGAGCAGTACTTC
>TRBJ2-5|.|.|TRBV10-2
CASSDLLAGMETQYF
TGCGCCAGCAGTGACCTACTGGCAGGGATGGAGACCCAGTACTTC
>TRBJ2-2|.|TRBD2|TRBV30
CAWSRLASAGELFF
TGTGCCTGGTCGAGACTAGCTTCGGCCGGGGAGCTGTTTTTT
>TRBJ2-1|.|TRBD2|TRBV29-1
CSVATSGVYNEQFF
TGCAGCGTCGCGACTAGCGGGGTCTACAATGAGCAGTTCTTC
>TRBJ2-4|.|.|TRBV20-1
CSASTQENIQYF
TGCAGTGCTAGTACACAGGAAAACATTCAGTACTTC